This T cell receptor beta chain came from a study of blood T cell repertoires in COVID-19. Method: immunoSEQ multiplex PCR; TCRdb's copy keeps in-frame clones and lacks some. This sample has about 120,000 clones, with about 79% found just once. The CDR3 length is 14 residues. Germline CDR1 and CDR2: LNHDA and SQIVND (reference sequence). The V gene is TRBV19, the J gene TRBJ2-5; perhaps TRBD2 as D (7 bases). Sequencing used peripheral blood. The origin of this receptor is a man in his sixties or seventies with acute or convalescent COVID-19. The CDR3 protein is CATKKGGGAETQYF. The CDR3 DNA reads TGTGCAACGAAGAAGGGGGGGGGCGCAGAGACCCAGTACTTC.